This T cell receptor beta chain stems from a study of T cells expressing NK-cell markers. Germline lookup yields CDR1 DFQATT and CDR2 SNEGSKA (reference sequence). The CDR3 sequence is 16 residues long. TCRdb processed the 5' RACE reads again and assigns one entry to each CDR3 protein, with no DNA. In all, the sample yields over 350,000 distinct CDR3 sequences. Concerning this clonotype itself: Its antigen is undetermined.

Whole-study results and caveats: Six of the donors carried dominant NKG2C+ clonotypes that took up roughly 1.0-8% of their CD8+ T cells.

The receptor's source is a woman aged 50 to 60 in good health. This chain uses TRBV20-1 with TRBJ1-1; TCRdb returns TRBD1, unconfirmable since there is no DNA. Sequencing input: blood T cells: a sorted CD56 or NKG2C T cell subset, CD4+ or CD8+ T cells, or bulk PBMC T cells (not recorded which). The CDR3: CSARGGPSVVNTEAFF.